The 22 T cell receptor beta chains given below trace back to one sample, sequenced in a study of blood T cell repertoires in COVID-19. TCRdb's table, derived via immunoSEQ multiplex PCR, lists solely in-frame clones and lacks some. The sample has 300,000 to 350,000 clones, 75% to 95% seen once. Material for sequencing was peripheral blood. All receptors derive from a woman aged 30 to 39 with COVID-19, enrolled during active disease.

This chain joins TRBV5-4 and TRBJ2-3; D not resolved. This CDR3 contains 15 residues. Trimming took off 0 bases at V and 2 bases at J, with 10 bases between the two ends. The germline gives CDR1 SGHNT, CDR2 YYREEE (reference sequence). CDR3 residues: CASSLAQNPTDTQYF. CDR3 DNA: TGTGCCAGCAGCTTGGCCCAGAACCCCACAGATACGCAGTATTTT. Complete variable domain (other parts from reference TRBV5-4 and TRBJ2-3): ETGVTQSPTHLIKTRGQQVTLRCSSQSGHNTVSWYQQALGQGPQFIFQYYREEENGRGNFPPRFSGLQFPNYSSELNVNALELDDSALYLCASSLAQNPTDTQYFGPGTRLTVL.

The chain couples TRBV6-2 or TRBV6-3 to TRBJ2-7; 11 positions agree with TRBD2. This CDR3 has 16 amino acids. Losses at the gene ends were 2 bases for V and 0 bases for J; bases not matched to a gene: 3. CDR1 is MNHEY and CDR2 is SVGEGT in the germline V gene. The CDR3 protein is CASSYALAGGSYEQYF. The CDR3, as DNA: TGTGCCAGCAGTTACGCCCTAGCGGGAGGCTCCTACGAGCAGTACTTC.

In this sample, this clone turned up a few times. The CDR3 DNA reads as TGTGCCAGCAGCCAAGATCTAAGGGGGCGCGATGGCTACACCTTC. This translates into CASSQDLRGRDGYTF. The chain uses TRBV3-1 (or the pseudogene TRBV3-2) and TRBJ1-2; 7 bases align to TRBD1. The V gene end was trimmed by 0 bases and the J gene end by 6 bases; junction bases not matched to a gene: 7. Germline assignment: CDR1 LGHDT and CDR2 YNNKEL (reference sequence). The length of the CDR3 is 15 residues.

A note on this clone: The DNA is omitted, as the CDR3 cannot be located on it reliably, and the CDR3 follows TCRdb's listing. The gene calls are TRBV4-1 and TRBJ2-3; TRBD2 is taken as the D call from the table, unchecked against the DNA. The CDR3 is made up of 18 amino acids, end residues included. CDR1 and CDR2 (germline): MGHRA, YSYEKL. CDR3 amino acids: CASSQDSVPPTSTDTQYF.

The chain recombines TRBV24-1 with TRBJ1-1, with no clear D. Germline V lookup: CDR1 KGHDR, CDR2 SFDVKD. V was trimmed by 6 bases and J by 1 base, leaving 8 bases between them. The CDR3 has 13 residues. CDR3 amino acids: CATSTTRNTEAFF. CDR3 nucleotide sequence: TGTGCCACCAGTACTACTCGGAACACTGAAGCTTTCTTT.

V gene TRBV5-1 combines with J gene TRBJ2-5, with a possible D match to TRBD1 (6 bases). CDR1 SGHRS and CDR2 YFSETQ come from the germline V gene. The CDR3 is 14 amino acids. The V and J ends lost 2 bases and 2 bases respectively, with 10 bases between them. CDR3: CASSFGGSQETQYF. Here the CDR3 DNA reads TGCGCCAGCAGCTTTGGGGGCTCTCAAGAGACCCAGTACTTC.

In this sample, this clone turned up a few times. The chain couples TRBV19 to TRBJ1-1; D gene uncertain. The V end was cut by 7 bases, the J end by 3 bases, with 12 bases between. The CDR3 has 13 amino acids. The germline V gene encodes CDR1 LNHDA and CDR2 SQIVND (reference sequence). The CDR3: CASTIGRDTEAFF. CDR3 nucleotide sequence: TGTGCCAGTACGATAGGGAGGGACACTGAAGCTTTCTTT.

V gene TRBV9 combines with J gene TRBJ2-7; a possible D gene is TRBD1 (6 bases). Germline V gives CDR1 SGDLS, CDR2 YYNGEE. The CDR3 consists of 16 residues. Trimming shortened V by 2 bases and J by 6 bases, and 21 bases separated the two germline ends. CDR3: CASSVAPGQGLGEQYF. DNA of the CDR3: TGTGCCAGCAGCGTCGCCCCGGGGCAGGGGCTAGGCGAGCAGTACTTC.

The V and J genes are TRBV20-1 and TRBJ2-5; 8 nucleotides agree with TRBD2. This CDR3 is built from 16 residues. J gave up 5 bases and V 3 bases, and 14 bases lay outside the gene matches. The germline gives CDR1 DFQATT, CDR2 SNEGSKA (reference sequence). Here the CDR3 DNA reads TGCAGTGCTAGTGGGACGGGAGGGCCTCGGGGCGAGACCCAGTACTTC. Residues: CSASGTGGPRGETQYF.

The chain links TRBV11-3 to TRBJ1-1; 9 bases match TRBD1. In germline, CDR1 is SGHNT, CDR2 YENEEA. J lost 4 bases, V lost 5 bases, and 5 bases had no gene match. The CDR3 extends over 14 amino acids. The CDR3 DNA sequence: TGTGCCAGCAGCCTCGACAGGGGGGGCACTGAAGCTTTCTTT. Its translation: CASSLDRGGTEAFF.

V and J are TRBV5-8 and TRBJ2-5; 10 bases are a match to TRBD2. CDR3 size: 16 residues. V was pared by 4 bases and J by 7 bases, with 13 bases of the junction left unmatched. Germline CDR1 and CDR2: SGHTS and YDEGEE. The CDR3 DNA reads TGTGCCAGCAGCCCCCGCCTCGGACTAGCGGCCGGGACCCAGTACTTC. Protein sequence: CASSPRLGLAAGTQYF.

The chain joins TRBV18 to TRBJ1-2; D is perhaps TRBD1 (5 bases). Trimming cost V 6 bases and J 4 bases, with 15 bases left between them. Germline V gene lookup returns CDR1 KGHSH and CDR2 LQKENI. This CDR3 is 14 amino acids long. CDR3 in DNA: TGTGCCAGCTCCCCCCCGGACACCCCCTATGGCTACACCTTC. This codes for CASSPPDTPYGYTF.

The rearrangement links TRBV19 to TRBJ2-5; a weak D match, TRBD1 (5 bases). This CDR3 comprises 13 residues. V was clipped by 8 bases and J by 1 base, with 11 bases between them. CDR1 and CDR2 from the germline V gene are LNHDA and SQIVND (reference sequence). Written as DNA, the CDR3 is TGTGCCAGTGGTAAGACAGCCCAAGAGACCCAGTACTTC. This translates into CASGKTAQETQYF. Combining the CDR3 with reference TRBV19 and TRBJ2-5 gives the whole variable domain DGGITQSPKYLFRKEGQNVTLSCEQNLNHDAMYWYRQDPGQGLRLIYYSQIVNDFQKGDIAEGYSVSREKKESFPLTVTSAQKNPTAFYLCASGKTAQETQYFGPGTRLLVL.

The table lists this clone with a count of one. The rearrangement uses TRBV12-3 or TRBV12-4 and TRBJ2-2; D perhaps matches TRBD2 (5 bases). Trimming took 3 bases from V and 10 from J, leaving 9 bases between them. The CDR3 totals 12 residues. The CDR3 nucleotides read TGTGCCAGCAGTTTTACTGGACTGGAGCTGTTTTTT. It is translated as CASSFTGLELFF.

This clone has a single count. This chain links TRBV10-2 with TRBJ1-1; perhaps TRBD1 as D (5 bases). Trimming took 5 bases from V and 1 from J, leaving 8 bases between them. This CDR3 is built from 13 residues. The germline V gene has CDR1 WSHSY and CDR2 SAAADI. In DNA form, the CDR3 reads TGCGCCAGCAGTTCTCAGGGGAACACTGAAGCTTTCTTT. It codes for CASSSQGNTEAFF.

J is TRBJ2-2 and V is TRBV5-1, with 7 bases aligning to TRBD2. V lost 7 bases and J lost 3; bases outside the gene matches: 12. CDR1 SGHRS and CDR2 YFSETQ come from the germline V gene. The CDR3 sequence is 16 residues long. CDR3 nucleotides: TGCGCCAGCCACGCTGGGCGGACTAGGGACACCGGGGAGCTGTTTTTT. Encoded protein: CASHAGRTRDTGELFF.

The chain joins TRBV25-1 to TRBJ2-5, with D possibly being TRBD1 (6 bases). This CDR3 has 13 amino acids. In germline, CDR1 is MGHDK, CDR2 SYGVNS. The V end lost 8 bases, the J end lost 4 bases, and 14 bases lay between the germline ends. DNA for the CDR3: TGTGCCAGCCTGGACAGTCCGATAGAGACCCAGTACTTC. It translates to CASLDSPIETQYF.

This chain uses TRBV10-2 with TRBJ1-5; 12 positions agree with TRBD1. The J segment lost 4 bases and the V segment lost 5 bases, leaving 6 bases of the junction unmatched. Germline V gene sequence: CDR1 WSHSY, CDR2 SAAADI. The CDR3 loop spans 16 amino acids. For the CDR3, the DNA is TGCGCCAGCAGTCCGGGACAGGGGGCCAGTAATCAGCCCCAGCATTTT. It translates to CASSPGQGASNQPQHF.

This rearrangement joins TRBV25-1 to TRBJ2-1; TRBD2 might be the D (5 bases). The CDR3 totals 15 residues. The germline CDR1 and CDR2 sequences are MGHDK and SYGVNS. Trimming left V 4 bases short and J 4 bases short, with 14 bases between. The CDR3 region is CASSVTGGGYNEQFF. CDR3 nucleotides: TGTGCCAGCAGTGTCACCGGAGGTGGTTACAATGAGCAGTTCTTC.

The chain uses TRBV5-1 and TRBJ2-2; D gene unclear. This CDR3 spans 16 amino acids. V lost 0 bases and J lost 0, with 9 bases in between. Germline CDR1 SGHRS, CDR2 YFSETQ. CDR3 sequence reads: CASSLAVGTNTGELFF. As DNA, the CDR3 is TGCGCCAGCAGCTTGGCAGTGGGCACGAACACCGGGGAGCTGTTTTTT.

The chain has TRBV7-9 and TRBJ2-7, with D possibly TRBD2 on 5 matching bases. V lost 3 bases and J 4 bases, leaving 13 bases between the germline ends. The CDR3 has 14 residues. The germline gives CDR1 SEHNR, CDR2 FQNEAQ (reference sequence). The CDR3 DNA sequence: TGTGCCAGCAGCTTTGAGGGTTTAACGTACGAGCAGTACTTC. Its translation is CASSFEGLTYEQYF.

This chain uses TRBV28 with TRBJ1-2, with 8 positions matching TRBD1. V shed 6 bases and J 2 bases; nucleotides not matched to a gene: 5. This CDR3 spans 14 amino acids. From germline, CDR1 is MDHEN and CDR2 SYDVKM. The DNA for the CDR3 is TGTGCCAGCAGACGGGACAGGTTCAACTATGGCTACACCTTC. Protein product: CASRRDRFNYGYTF.